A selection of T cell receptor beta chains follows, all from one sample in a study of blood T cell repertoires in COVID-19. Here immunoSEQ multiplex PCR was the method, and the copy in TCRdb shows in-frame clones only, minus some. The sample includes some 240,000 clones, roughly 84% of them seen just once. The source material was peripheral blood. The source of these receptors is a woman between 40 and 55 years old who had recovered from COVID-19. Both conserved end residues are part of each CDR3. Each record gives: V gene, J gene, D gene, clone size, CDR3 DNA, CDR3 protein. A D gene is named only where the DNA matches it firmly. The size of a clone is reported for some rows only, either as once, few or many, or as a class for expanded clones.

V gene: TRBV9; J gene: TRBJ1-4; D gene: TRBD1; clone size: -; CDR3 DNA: TGTGCCAGCAGCGTAGGAACAGGGGTAAATGAAAAACTGTTTTTT; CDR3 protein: CASSVGTGVNEKLFF
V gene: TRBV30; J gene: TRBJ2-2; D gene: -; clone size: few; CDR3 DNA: TGTGCCTGGACAGACACCGGGGAGCTGTTTTTT; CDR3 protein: CAWTDTGELFF
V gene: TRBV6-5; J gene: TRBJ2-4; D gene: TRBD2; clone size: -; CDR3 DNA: TGTGCCAGCAGTACCCAGGGAGGGGCCCAAAACATTCAGTACTTC; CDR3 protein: CASSTQGGAQNIQYF
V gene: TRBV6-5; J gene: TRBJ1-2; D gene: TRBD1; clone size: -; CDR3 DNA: TGTGCCAGCAGAGGACAGGGGGCTTTTTGGGGCTACACCTTC; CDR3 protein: CASRGQGAFWGYTF
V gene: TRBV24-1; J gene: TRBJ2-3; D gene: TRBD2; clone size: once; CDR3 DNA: TGTGCCACCAGTGATCCCGGGACTAGCGGGGACTCCTCCACAGATACGCAGTATTTT; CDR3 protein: CATSDPGTSGDSSTDTQYF
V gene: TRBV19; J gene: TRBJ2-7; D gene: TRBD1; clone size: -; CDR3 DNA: TGTGCCAGTAGTATAGGACAGGGCGCTACCTACGAGCAGTACTTC; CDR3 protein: CASSIGQGATYEQYF
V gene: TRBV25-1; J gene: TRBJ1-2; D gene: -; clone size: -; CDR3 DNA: TGTGCCAGCAGTGTGGGGGGAGGGTCCTATGGCTACACCTTC; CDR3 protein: CASSVGGGSYGYTF
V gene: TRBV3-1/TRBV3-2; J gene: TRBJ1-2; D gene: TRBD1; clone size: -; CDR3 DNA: TGTGCCAGCAGCGCCCAGGGGGCTGGTCGCTACACCTTC; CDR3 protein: CASSAQGAGRYTF
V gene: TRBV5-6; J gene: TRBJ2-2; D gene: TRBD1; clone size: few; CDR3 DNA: TGTGCCAGCAGTCAGACCGGGACAGGGTTGAGAGGGAACACCGGGGAGCTGTTTTTT; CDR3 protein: CASSQTGTGLRGNTGELFF
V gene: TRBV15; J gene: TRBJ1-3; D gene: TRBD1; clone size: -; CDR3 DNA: TGTGCCACCAGCAGGACAGGGCCCGGAAACACCATATATTTT; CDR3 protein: CATSRTGPGNTIYF
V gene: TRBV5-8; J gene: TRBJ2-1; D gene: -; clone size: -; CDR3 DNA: TGTGCCAGCAGCTTGTACAGCCTAAATAAGCAGTTCTTC; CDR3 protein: CASSLYSLNKQFF
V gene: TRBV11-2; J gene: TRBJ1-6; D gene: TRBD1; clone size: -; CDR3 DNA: TGTGCCAGCAGCGCACTCAGGGGGCCCTATAATTCACCCCTCCACTTT; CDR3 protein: CASSALRGPYNSPLHF
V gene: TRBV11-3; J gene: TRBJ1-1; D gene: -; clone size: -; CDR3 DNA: TGTGCCAGCACCACAACGGGAAGGTCGAAAGCTTTCTTT; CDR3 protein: CASTTTGRSKAFF
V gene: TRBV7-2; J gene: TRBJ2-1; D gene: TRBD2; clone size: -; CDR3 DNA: TGTGCCAGCAGCCTCCTCGGGCTAGCGGGGGCTCCCTCCTACAATGAGCAGTTCTTC; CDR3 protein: CASSLLGLAGAPSYNEQFF
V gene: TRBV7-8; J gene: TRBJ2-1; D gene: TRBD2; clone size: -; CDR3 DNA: TGTGCCAGCAGCTCTAGCGGGGGGGGTTATAATGAGCAGTTCTTC; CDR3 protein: CASSSSGGGYNEQFF
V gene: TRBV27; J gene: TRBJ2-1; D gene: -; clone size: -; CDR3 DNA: TGTGCCAGCAGTCTCCAAGGGGGGGGCTACAATGAGCAGTTCTTC; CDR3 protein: CASSLQGGGYNEQFF
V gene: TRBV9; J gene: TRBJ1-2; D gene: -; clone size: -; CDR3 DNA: TGTGCCAGCAGCGTAGCTGGCGGATATGGCTACACCTTC; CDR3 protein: CASSVAGGYGYTF
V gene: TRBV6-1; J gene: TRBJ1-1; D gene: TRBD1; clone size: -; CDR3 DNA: TGTGCCAGCAGTGAGTCCGGACAGGGATTTGAAGCTTTCTTT; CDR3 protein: CASSESGQGFEAFF
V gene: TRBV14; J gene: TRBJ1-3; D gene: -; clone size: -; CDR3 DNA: TGTGCCAGCAGCCATTCCCGGACAGTCTCTGGAAACACCATATATTTT; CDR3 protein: CASSHSRTVSGNTIYF
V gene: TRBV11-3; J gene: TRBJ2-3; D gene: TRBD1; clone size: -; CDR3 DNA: TGTGCCAGCAGCCGGTATGGACAGGGGTCGACAGATACGCAGTATTTT; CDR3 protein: CASSRYGQGSTDTQYF
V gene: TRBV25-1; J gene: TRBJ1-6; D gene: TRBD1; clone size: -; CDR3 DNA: TGTGTAAATTCAGCGGACAGGGGCCTCTCCTATAATTCACCCCTCCACTTT; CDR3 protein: CVNSADRGLSYNSPLHF
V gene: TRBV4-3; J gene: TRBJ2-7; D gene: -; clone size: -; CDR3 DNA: TGCGCCAGCAGCCAAGTCAGGGGATCCTCCTACGAGCAGTACTTC; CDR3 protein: CASSQVRGSSYEQYF
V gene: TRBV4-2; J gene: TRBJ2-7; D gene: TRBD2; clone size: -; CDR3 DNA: TGTGCCAGCAGCCAAGTGTCCTCGGGGGGCGAGCAGTACTTC; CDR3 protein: CASSQVSSGGEQYF
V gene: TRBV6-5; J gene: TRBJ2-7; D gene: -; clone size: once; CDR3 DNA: TGTGCCAGCAGTTACAGGGGGGGGTACGAGCAGTACTTC; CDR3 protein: CASSYRGGYEQYF
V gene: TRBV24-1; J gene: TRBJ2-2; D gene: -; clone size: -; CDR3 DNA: TGTGCCACCAGTCCTTACGGTACCGGGGAGCTGTTTTTT; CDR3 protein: CATSPYGTGELFF
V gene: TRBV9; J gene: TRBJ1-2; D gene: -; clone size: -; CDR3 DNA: TGTGCCAGCAGCGTAAATAACAGGGTACATGGCTACACCTTC; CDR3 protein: CASSVNNRVHGYTF
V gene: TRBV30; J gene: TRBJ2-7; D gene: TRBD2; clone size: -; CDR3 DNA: TGTGCCTGGAGTGGGGGGACTAGCGGGGTTGGGGCCTACGAGCAGTACTTC; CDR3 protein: CAWSGGTSGVGAYEQYF
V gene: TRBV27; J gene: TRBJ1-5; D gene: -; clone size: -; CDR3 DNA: TGTGCCAGCACCCCGAATGGGGCTCATCAGCCCCAGCATTTT; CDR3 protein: CASTPNGAHQPQHF
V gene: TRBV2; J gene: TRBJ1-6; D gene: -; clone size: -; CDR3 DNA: TGTGCCAGCAGAGGGGCAGGGATGAGTTCACCCCTCCACTTT; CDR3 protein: CASRGAGMSSPLHF
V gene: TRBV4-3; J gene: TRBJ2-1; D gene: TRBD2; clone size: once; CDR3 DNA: TGCGCCAGCAGCCGAACTCTAGCGGGCTGGCTTGGGGCTGAGCAGTTCTTC; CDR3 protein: CASSRTLAGWLGAEQFF
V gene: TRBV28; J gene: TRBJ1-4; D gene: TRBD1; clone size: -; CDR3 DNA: TGTGCCAGCAGCCCCCTACAGGGGGCTCTAGTAAAACTGTTTTTT; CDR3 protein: CASSPLQGALVKLFF
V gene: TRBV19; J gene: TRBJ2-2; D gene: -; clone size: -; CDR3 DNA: TGTGCCAGTAGTATTCTTGTGTGGGACACTGACACCGGGGAGCTGTTTTTT; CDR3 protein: CASSILVWDTDTGELFF
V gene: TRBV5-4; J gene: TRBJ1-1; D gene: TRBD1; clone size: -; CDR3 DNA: TGTGCCAGCAGCTTGGACCCATCGGGGGTTCGGGACAGGGAAGCTTTCTTT; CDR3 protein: CASSLDPSGVRDREAFF
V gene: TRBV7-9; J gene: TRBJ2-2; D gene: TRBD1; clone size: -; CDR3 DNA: TGTGCCAGCAGCTTGCAGACAGGGGCCGGGGAGCTGTTTTTT; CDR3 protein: CASSLQTGAGELFF
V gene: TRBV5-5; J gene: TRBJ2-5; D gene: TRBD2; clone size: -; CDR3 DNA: TGTGCCAGCAGCATCGGGGGGTTGGATTCTGAGACCCAGTACTTC; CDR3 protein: CASSIGGLDSETQYF
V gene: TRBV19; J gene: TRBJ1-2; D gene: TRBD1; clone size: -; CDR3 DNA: TGTGCCAGTAGCACTTCCGGGACAGACGTTAACTATGGCTACACCTTC; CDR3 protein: CASSTSGTDVNYGYTF
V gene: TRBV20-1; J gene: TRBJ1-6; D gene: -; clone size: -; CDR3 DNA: TGCAGTGTCCTCCGGGAAGTCCTCCACTTT; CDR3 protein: CSVLREVLHF
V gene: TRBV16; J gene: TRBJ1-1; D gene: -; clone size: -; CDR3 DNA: TGTGCCAGCAGCCAATCCACAACGAACACTGAAGCTTTCTTT; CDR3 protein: CASSQSTTNTEAFF
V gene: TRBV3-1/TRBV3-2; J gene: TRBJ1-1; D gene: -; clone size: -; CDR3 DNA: TGTGCCAGCAGCCCAGAACAGGGATCGGGGACTGAAGCTTTCTTT; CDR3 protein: CASSPEQGSGTEAFF
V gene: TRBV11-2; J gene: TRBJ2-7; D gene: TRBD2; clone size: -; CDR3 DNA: TGTGCCAGCAGCCGAATGGGGACTAGCGATCGTTACGAGCAGTACTTC; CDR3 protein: CASSRMGTSDRYEQYF
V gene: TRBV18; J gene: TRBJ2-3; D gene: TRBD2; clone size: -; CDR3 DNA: TGTGCCAGCAGAAGGACTAGCGGGGTGTTTACTAGCACAGATACGCAGTATTTT; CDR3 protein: CASRRTSGVFTSTDTQYF
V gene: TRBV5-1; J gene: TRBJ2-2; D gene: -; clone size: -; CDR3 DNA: TGCGCCAGCAGCTTGATCGGGTTCACCGGGGAGCTGTTTTTT; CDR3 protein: CASSLIGFTGELFF